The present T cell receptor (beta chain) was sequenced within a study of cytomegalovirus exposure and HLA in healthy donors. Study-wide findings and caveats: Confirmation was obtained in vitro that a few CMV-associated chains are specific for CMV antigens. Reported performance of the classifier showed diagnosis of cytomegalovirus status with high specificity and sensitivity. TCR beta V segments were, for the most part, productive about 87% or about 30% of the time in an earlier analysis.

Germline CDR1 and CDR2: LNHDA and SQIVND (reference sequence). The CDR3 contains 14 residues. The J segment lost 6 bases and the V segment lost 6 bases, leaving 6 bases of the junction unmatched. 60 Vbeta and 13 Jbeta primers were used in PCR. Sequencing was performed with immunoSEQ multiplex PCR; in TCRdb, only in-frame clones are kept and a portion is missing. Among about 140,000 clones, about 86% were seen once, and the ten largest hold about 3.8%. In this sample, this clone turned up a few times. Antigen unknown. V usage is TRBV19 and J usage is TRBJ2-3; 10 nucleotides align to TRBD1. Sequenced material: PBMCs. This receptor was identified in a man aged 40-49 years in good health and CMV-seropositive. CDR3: CASRDRGARDTQYF. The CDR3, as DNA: TGTGCCAGTAGGGACAGGGGGGCAAGGGATACGCAGTATTTT.